The 15 T cell receptor beta chains below come from one sample, sequenced in a study of CD8+CD57+ T cells in acquired aplastic anemia. Genomic DNA was employed as the template in profiling TCR beta VDJ and CDR3. One entry per CDR3 protein, called by TCRdb with MiXCR from the reads. The data show some 220,000 distinct CDR3 sequences, with 34% seen just once and roughly 1.1% held by the top ten. The sample taken for sequencing was sorted CD4+, CD8+, or CD8+CD57+ T cells (not recorded which) from PBMCs. All receptors derive from a human donor in good health, serving as a control.

V usage is TRBV10-2 and J usage is TRBJ2-7; 11 nucleotides align to TRBD2. Germline lookup yields CDR1 WSHSY and CDR2 SAAADI. Losses at the gene ends were 8 bases for V and 0 bases for J; bases not matched to a gene: 12. CDR3 length equals 17 residues. CDR3 amino acids: CASRGAGLAVRSYEQYF. The CDR3 DNA follows: TGCGCCAGCCGAGGAGCGGGACTAGCGGTACGCTCCTACGAGCAGTACTTC.

The chain joins TRBV2 to TRBJ1-2; 9 bases fit TRBD1. J was trimmed by 4 bases and V by 10 bases; bases with no gene match: 7. Looked up from germline, CDR1 is SNHLY and CDR2 is FYNNEI. The CDR3 totals 13 residues. The CDR3 loop is CATGTGPCYGYTF. The CDR3, as DNA: TGTGCCACCGGGACAGGGCCATGCTATGGCTACACCTTC. The whole variable domain, filled in from reference TRBV2 and TRBJ1-2, reads EPEVTQTPSHQVTQMGQEVILRCVPISNHLYFYWYRQILGQKVEFLVSFYNNEISEKSEIFDDQFSVERPDGSNFTLKIRSTKLEDSAMYFCATGTGPCYGYTFGSGTRLTVV.

This clonotype was seen at least ten times. This chain links TRBV10-3 with TRBJ2-2; D perhaps matches TRBD1 (6 bases). CDR3 size: 13 residues. The germline V gene encodes CDR1 ENHRY and CDR2 SYGVKD. V lost 8 bases to trimming and J lost 5 bases, with 12 bases between them. This CDR3 reads CAIGGHITGELFF. CDR3 coding DNA: TGTGCCATCGGGGGACATATAACCGGGGAGCTGTTTTTT.

This clonotype occurred a few times. The chain employs TRBV6-1 and TRBJ2-7; 12 bases line up with TRBD2. There are 16 residues in the CDR3. Per the germline V gene, CDR1 is MNHNS and CDR2 is SASEGT. Trimming took 5 bases from V and 2 from J; bases not matched to a gene: 7. The CDR3 loop reads CASSPIRLAGAYEQYF. In DNA form, the CDR3 reads TGTGCCAGCAGTCCAATCCGACTAGCGGGGGCCTACGAGCAGTACTTC.

This clonotype occurred a few times. The chain links TRBV6-1 to TRBJ1-5, with D perhaps matching TRBD1 (6 bases). Deletions cut 0 bases from V and 1 base from J, with 13 bases between. Germline lookup yields CDR1 MNHNS and CDR2 SASEGT. CDR3 length: 17 residues. The CDR3 loop reads CASSEAAGTLSNQPQHF. The CDR3 nucleotides are TGTGCCAGCAGTGAAGCCGCCGGGACACTCAGCAATCAGCCCCAGCATTTT.

Regarding this clonotype: This may be a read error, as it is one base from a much larger clone. The V gene is TRBV10-3, the J gene TRBJ2-2, with D possibly TRBD1 on 5 matching bases. Germline CDR1 reads ENHRY; CDR2 reads SYGVKD. The CDR3 has 14 amino acids. CDR3 nucleotides: TGTGACATCACGGCCAGGGCAGATGGCGGGGAGCTGTTTTTT. Its translation: CDITARADGGELFF.

The CDR3 sequence is CASSKGDTIYF. The DNA of the CDR3 is TGTGCCAGCAGTAAGGGAGACACCATATATTTT. The rearrangement joins TRBV6-1 to TRBJ1-3; D is unresolved. Germline values: CDR1 MNHNS, CDR2 SASEGT. V shed 5 bases and J shed 8 bases, with 7 bases lying between them. CDR3 size: 11 residues.

This clonotype was seen a single time. This chain connects TRBV2 to TRBJ1-1; 8 bases line up with TRBD1. The germline V gene has CDR1 SNHLY and CDR2 FYNNEI. Germline trimming cut 2 bases from V and 10 bases from J; bases unmatched to any gene: 9. This CDR3 has 14 residues. The CDR3 sequence: CASSEYGQGARAFF. For the CDR3, the DNA is TGTGCCAGCAGTGAATATGGGCAGGGGGCGAGAGCTTTCTTT.

This clonotype occurred a few times. This chain links TRBV9 with TRBJ1-1; D is undetermined. This CDR3 contains 14 residues. Trimming cost V 4 bases and J 8 bases, with 18 bases left between them. CDR1 and CDR2 from the germline V gene are SGDLS and YYNGEE. CDR3 sequence: CASSQGSGQREAFF. The DNA of the CDR3 is TGTGCCAGCAGCCAAGGTTCAGGCCAACGAGAAGCTTTCTTT.

V usage is TRBV7-2 and J usage is TRBJ1-5; D remains ambiguous. The germline gives CDR1 SGHTA, CDR2 FQGNSA. There are 13 residues in the CDR3. V lost 3 bases, J lost 7 bases, and 10 bases lay in between. CDR3 in amino acids: CASSFGERQPQHF. The CDR3, as DNA: TGTGCCAGCAGCTTCGGAGAGCGGCAGCCCCAGCATTTT.

This clonotype was picked up many times. The chain has TRBV5-1 and TRBJ1-2, with no clear D. CDR1 SGHRS and CDR2 YFSETQ come from the germline V gene. V was pared by 3 bases and J by 4 bases, with 10 bases between. The CDR3 sequence is 13 residues long. For the CDR3, the DNA is TGCGCCAGCAGCTCGGCAGATAGCTATGGCTACACCTTC. This gives the protein CASSSADSYGYTF.

The rearrangement links TRBV10-3 to TRBJ2-7, with 7 nucleotides matching TRBD1. CDR1 is ENHRY and CDR2 is SYGVKD in the germline V gene. Unmatched junction bases numbered 7, after V lost 3 bases and J lost 2 bases. CDR3 length: 15 residues. CDR3 protein: CAISDKSGGPYEQYF. The CDR3 DNA is TGTGCCATCAGTGACAAGTCAGGGGGACCCTACGAGCAGTACTTC.

With regard to this clonotype: It may be a read error: a sequence one base away is much more abundant. V is TRBV7-3 and J is TRBJ1-2; D remains unclear. The germline V and J ends were trimmed by 5 bases and 1 base, with 11 bases remaining between them. This CDR3 region has 14 residues. Germline V gene lookup returns CDR1 SGHTA and CDR2 FQGTGA. The DNA for the CDR3 is TGTGCCAGCAGCCGAGGGCCTAATAACTATGGCTACACCTTC. It is translated as CASSRGPNNYGYTF.

A word on this clonotype: Sequence at one end of the junction differs from germline and may be a read error. The chain couples TRBV5-1 to TRBJ2-1, with a tentative D call TRBD2 (5 bases). This CDR3 is 13 amino acids long. Germline V lookup: CDR1 SGHRS, CDR2 YFSETQ. The CDR3 sequence is CTSSLSEGNEQFF. The DNA for the CDR3 is TGCACCAGCAGCTTGTCAGAGGGCAATGAGCAGTTCTTC. The entire variable domain, with the rest obtained from reference TRBV5-1 and TRBJ2-1, is as follows: KAGVTQTPRYLIKTRGQQVTLSCSPISGHRSVSWYQQTPGQGLQFLFEYFSETQRNKGNFPGRFSGRQFSNSRSEMNVSTLELGDSALYLCTSSLSEGNEQFFGPGTRLTVL.

There are many counts of this clonotype. The chain couples TRBV2 to TRBJ2-4; D is ambiguous. V was trimmed by 1 base and J by 3 bases, leaving 10 bases between them. This CDR3 has 15 amino acids. Germline assignment: CDR1 SNHLY and CDR2 FYNNEI. The CDR3 is CASSEGWDIKNIQYF. In DNA form, the CDR3 reads TGTGCCAGCAGTGAAGGTTGGGATATCAAAAACATTCAGTACTTC.